The 2 T cell receptor beta chains given below trace back to one sample, sequenced in a study of beta chain features in type 1 diabetes. Of the isolated RNA, all was reverse transcribed, and so the sequenced material was expressed TCRB transcripts. The repertoire was sequenced with immunoSEQ multiplex PCR; TCRdb's copy has only in-frame clones and lacks some. The data hold 970,000 or so clones, with 17% observed a single time. Sequencing was performed on naive CD4+ T cells from blood. The receptors were sampled from a woman under 30 in good health.

The genes are TRBV2 and TRBJ2-6; maybe TRBD1 (7 bases). V dropped 11 bases and J dropped 0 bases, with 17 bases sitting between them. There are 16 residues in the CDR3. The germline V gene has CDR1 SNHLY and CDR2 FYNNEI. The CDR3 nucleotides read TGTGCCGGGGGGTCAGGGGGACCCTCTGGGGCCAACGTCCTGACTTTC. This codes for CAGGSGGPSGANVLTF.

This clone was counted many times. The chain recombines TRBV23-1 with TRBJ2-4, with 10 bases that match TRBD1. TRBV23-1 is classed as an ORF, of uncertain function. V lost 0 bases, J lost 5 bases, and 7 bases stayed unmatched. The CDR3 extends over 17 amino acids. The DNA for the CDR3 is TGCGCCAGCAGTCAATCCGAAGACAGGGGGCAACAAAACATTCAGTACTTC. It translates to CASSQSEDRGQQNIQYF.